This record looks at one T cell receptor beta chain sequence and its context. The source of the sample is a study of tumor T cells in aggressive B-cell lymphoma. Data came from immunoSEQ multiplex PCR; TCRdb stores just in-frame clones and leaves some out. The data hold roughly 10,000 clones, with 70% to 90% observed a single time. Sequenced sample: tumor tissue. This receptor was obtained from an adult with diffuse large B cell lymphoma.

Here the CDR3 reads CASSLWGPDTGELFF. Written as DNA, the CDR3 is TGTGCCAGCAGCTTATGGGGGCCGGATACCGGGGAGCTGTTTTTT. This rearrangement joins TRBV11-2 to TRBJ2-2; D perhaps matches TRBD1 (6 bases). Germline CDR1 SGHAT, CDR2 FQNNGV. Trimming cost V 2 bases and J 5 bases, with 12 bases left between them. This CDR3 contains 15 residues. Looking up the rest from reference TRBV11-2 and TRBJ2-2 gives the full variable domain: EAGVAQSPRYKIIEKRQSVAFWCNPISGHATLYWYQQILGQGPKLLIQFQNNGVVDDSQLPKDRFSAERLKGVDSTLKIQPAKLEDSAVYLCASSLWGPDTGELFFGEGSRLTVL.